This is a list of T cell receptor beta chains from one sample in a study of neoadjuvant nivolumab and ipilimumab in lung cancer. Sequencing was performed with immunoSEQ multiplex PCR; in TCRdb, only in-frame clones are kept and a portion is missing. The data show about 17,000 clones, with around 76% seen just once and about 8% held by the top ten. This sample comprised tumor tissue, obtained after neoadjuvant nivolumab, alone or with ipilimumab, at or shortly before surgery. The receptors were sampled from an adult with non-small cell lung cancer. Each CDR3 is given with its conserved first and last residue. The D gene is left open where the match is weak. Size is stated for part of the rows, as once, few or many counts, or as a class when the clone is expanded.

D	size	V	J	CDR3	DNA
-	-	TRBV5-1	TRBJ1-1	CASSLFESWNTEAFF	TGCGCCAGCAGCTTATTCGAAAGCTGGAACACTGAAGCTTTCTTT
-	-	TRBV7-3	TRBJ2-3	CASSLPPDTQYF	TGTGCCAGCAGCTTACCCCCAGATACGCAGTATTTT
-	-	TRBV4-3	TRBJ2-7	CASSQDLWYEQYF	TGCGCCAGCAGCCAAGATCTTTGGTACGAGCAGTACTTC
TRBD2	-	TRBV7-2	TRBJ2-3	CASSFRLAGDTQYF	TGTGCCAGCAGCTTCAGGCTAGCGGGGGATACGCAGTATTTT
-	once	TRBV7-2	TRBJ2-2	CASGWGYGELFF	TGTGCCAGCGGGTGGGGATACGGGGAGCTGTTTTTT
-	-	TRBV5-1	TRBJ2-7	CASSLGILSSYEQYF	TGCGCCAGCAGCTTGGGGATTCTGAGCTCCTACGAGCAGTACTTC
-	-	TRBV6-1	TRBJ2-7	CASSESRGYEQYF	TGTGCCAGCAGTGAATCGCGGGGATACGAGCAGTACTTC
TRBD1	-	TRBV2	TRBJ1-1	CASSEWDRGNTEAFF	TGTGCCAGCAGTGAATGGGACAGGGGAAACACTGAAGCTTTCTTT
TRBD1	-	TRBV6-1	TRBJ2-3	CASSELPTGGVLGTDTQYF	TGTGCCAGCAGTGAGCTGCCGACAGGGGGAGTTTTGGGCACAGATACGCAGTATTTT
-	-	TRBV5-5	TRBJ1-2	CASSIDRTYGYTF	TGTGCCAGCAGCATTGACAGGACTTATGGCTACACCTTC
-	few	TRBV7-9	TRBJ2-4	CASSSVAKNIQYF	TGTGCCAGCAGCTCGGTGGCCAAAAACATTCAGTACTTC
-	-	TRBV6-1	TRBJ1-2	CASSEGGYGYTF	TGTGCCAGCAGTGAAGGGGGTTATGGCTACACCTTC
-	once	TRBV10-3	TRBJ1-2	CAIGQDGYTF	TGTGCCATCGGACAAGACGGCTACACCTTC
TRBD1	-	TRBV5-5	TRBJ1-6	CASSRDRGANSPLHF	TGTGCCAGCAGCCGGGACAGGGGAGCGAATTCACCCCTCCACTTT
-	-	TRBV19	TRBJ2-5	CASSQRGWGDQETQYF	TGTGCCAGTAGTCAACGTGGATGGGGCGATCAAGAGACCCAGTACTTC
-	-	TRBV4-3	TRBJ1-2	CASSQDTGGIGYTF	TGCGCCAGCAGCCAAGATACGGGGGGCATTGGCTACACCTTC
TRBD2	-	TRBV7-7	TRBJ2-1	CASSLDGGAFNEQFF	TGTGCTAGCAGCTTAGACGGGGGGGCTTTTAATGAGCAGTTCTTC